This T cell receptor (beta chain) was captured in a study of T cells after yellow fever vaccination. V lost 3 bases and J lost 3; bases outside the gene matches: 10. The CDR3 is 18 amino acids. CDR1 and CDR2 (germline): MGHRA, YSYEKL. MiXCR, applied by TCRdb to the 5' RACE reads, yields one record per CDR3 protein. The profile covers around 340,000 distinct CDR3 sequences, with roughly 8.7% appearing a single time and 15% to 20% taken by the ten largest. Regarding this clonotype: No antigen is known for it.

The study, taken as a whole, reports: CD4 and CD8 compartments shared a small share of clonotypes.

This chain connects TRBV4-1 to TRBJ2-2; 10 positions agree with TRBD1. The source of this sequence is a man aged 18 to 30 who received the YFV17D yellow fever vaccine. The sample was PBMCs, taken on the day of the first yellow fever vaccination. In nucleotides, the CDR3 is TGCGCCAGCAGCCAGGGGGGGACAGGGGTGACGGACACCGGGGAGCTGTTTTTT. Protein sequence: CASSQGGTGVTDTGELFF.